These T cell receptor beta chains were read from a single sample in a study of neoadjuvant anti-PD-1 for oral cavity cancer. Produced via immunoSEQ multiplex PCR; TCRdb's table is partial and in-frame only. The sample has fewer than 15,000 clones, under 85% seen once. This material consisted of PBMCs, taken after nivolumab (anti-PD-1) treatment. The receptors originated from a person aged 35 to 85 with oral cavity squamous cell carcinoma. Both conserved end residues are part of each CDR3.

CDR3 length: 14
J gene: TRBJ2-5
V gene: TRBV5-4
CDR3 protein: CASSRSGLQETQYF

CDR3 length: 12
J gene: TRBJ2-1
V gene: TRBV5-1
CDR3 protein: CASSPAGNEQFF

CDR3 length: 14
J gene: TRBJ2-2
V gene: TRBV19
CDR3 protein: CASSTGPFPGELFF

CDR3 length: 17
J gene: TRBJ2-7
V gene: TRBV5-6
CDR3 protein: CASSLKGTGGRLGEQYF

CDR3 length: 16
J gene: TRBJ2-1
V gene: TRBV9
CDR3 protein: CASSARGLAGYNEQFF

CDR3 length: 18
J gene: TRBJ2-5
V gene: TRBV2
CDR3 protein: CASSAQRLAGVQSGDQYF

CDR3 length: 16
J gene: TRBJ1-1
V gene: TRBV10-1
CDR3 protein: CATVLHPRQGDTEAFF

CDR3 length: 14
J gene: TRBJ2-7
V gene: TRBV7-6
CDR3 protein: CASSQGVPTYEQYF

CDR3 length: 18
J gene: TRBJ2-7
V gene: TRBV21-1
CDR3 protein: CASNPRRGALGPSYEQYF

CDR3 length: 15
J gene: TRBJ2-3
V gene: TRBV6-5
CDR3 protein: CASRRLSTGTDTQYF

CDR3 length: 15
J gene: TRBJ2-7
V gene: TRBV6-1
CDR3 protein: CASSEASSGGTEQYF

CDR3 length: 16
J gene: TRBJ1-4
V gene: TRBV5-1
CDR3 protein: CASSGGTDTTNEKLFF

CDR3 length: 13
J gene: TRBJ1-5
V gene: TRBV6-6
CDR3 protein: CASMGGSNQPQHF

CDR3 length: 16
J gene: TRBJ2-2
V gene: TRBV25-1
CDR3 protein: CASSDSGPSGGGELFF

CDR3 length: 15
J gene: TRBJ2-1
V gene: TRBV9
CDR3 protein: CASSAMPLPGDEQFF

CDR3 length: 17
J gene: TRBJ2-7
V gene: TRBV7-2
CDR3 protein: CASRDKVASGSMGEQYF

CDR3 length: 14
J gene: TRBJ2-6
V gene: TRBV30
CDR3 protein: CAWETGSGANVLTF

CDR3 length: 12
J gene: TRBJ2-3
V gene: TRBV29-1
CDR3 protein: CSVEAGTDTQYF

CDR3 length: 13
J gene: TRBJ2-2
V gene: TRBV10-1
CDR3 protein: CASRGQGAGELFF

CDR3 length: 15
J gene: TRBJ2-7
V gene: TRBV5-1
CDR3 protein: CASSLGLAGIYEQYF

CDR3 length: 15
J gene: TRBJ2-1
V gene: TRBV5-1
CDR3 protein: CASSLGTGGYNEQFF

CDR3 length: 13
J gene: TRBJ2-5
V gene: TRBV7-9
CDR3 protein: CASSLRGEETQYF

CDR3 length: 15
J gene: TRBJ2-3
V gene: TRBV5-1
CDR3 protein: CASSLVTGAQDTQYF

CDR3 length: 14
J gene: TRBJ2-2
V gene: TRBV5-6
CDR3 protein: CASSSSSGAGELFF

CDR3 length: 14
J gene: TRBJ1-5
V gene: TRBV6-5
CDR3 protein: CATADRAAGQPQHF

CDR3 length: 15
J gene: TRBJ2-5
V gene: TRBV14
CDR3 protein: CASSLSRRGLGAQYF

CDR3 length: 16
J gene: TRBJ1-1
V gene: TRBV23-1
CDR3 protein: CASSQSMARGNTEAFF

CDR3 length: 14
J gene: TRBJ2-2
V gene: TRBV6-5
CDR3 protein: CAAARQGNTGELFF

CDR3 length: 15
J gene: TRBJ2-7
V gene: TRBV6-1
CDR3 protein: CASSEPGQGAYEQYF

CDR3 length: 15
J gene: TRBJ2-3
V gene: TRBV19
CDR3 protein: CASSPRGYGADTQYF

CDR3 length: 16
J gene: TRBJ2-7
V gene: TRBV21-1
CDR3 protein: CASSPPSGQGYNEQYF

CDR3 length: 13
J gene: TRBJ2-7
V gene: TRBV19
CDR3 protein: CASSPPSGYEQYF

CDR3 length: 16
J gene: TRBJ2-2
V gene: TRBV28
CDR3 protein: CASATGILLDTGELFF

CDR3 length: 15
J gene: TRBJ2-1
V gene: TRBV30
CDR3 protein: CAWSPYSSSYNEQFF

CDR3 length: 13
J gene: TRBJ2-7
V gene: TRBV9
CDR3 protein: CASSVGASYEQYF

CDR3 length: 13
J gene: TRBJ2-1
V gene: TRBV6-6
CDR3 protein: CASNPGPRFEQFF

CDR3 length: 13
J gene: TRBJ1-1
V gene: TRBV7-6
CDR3 protein: CASSPREGTEAFF

CDR3 length: 13
J gene: TRBJ1-2
V gene: TRBV19
CDR3 protein: CASSIRGGDGYTF

CDR3 length: 16
J gene: TRBJ2-7
V gene: TRBV7-8
CDR3 protein: CASSAGTSGGRYEQYF

CDR3 length: 15
J gene: TRBJ2-3
V gene: TRBV5-1
CDR3 protein: CASSLDLGRTDTQYF

CDR3 length: 14
J gene: TRBJ1-4
V gene: TRBV6-5
CDR3 protein: CASSYGLGNEKLFF

CDR3 length: 11
J gene: TRBJ1-2
V gene: TRBV28
CDR3 protein: CASSARYGYTF

CDR3 length: 13
J gene: TRBJ2-7
V gene: TRBV2
CDR3 protein: CASSSVGDIWQYF